This TCR beta chain derives from a study of T-cell reconstitution after alpha-beta-depleted transplantation in children. The library targeted TCRbeta and was prepared with unique molecular identifiers. One entry per CDR3 protein results from TCRdb running MiXCR on the PCR reads. This table has some 200,000 distinct CDR3 sequences, about 6.4% appearing once. The length of the CDR3 is 15 residues. V was clipped by 0 bases and J by 5 bases, with 11 bases between them. Germline CDR1 is LNHNV and CDR2 is YYDKDF (reference sequence). Many counts were recorded for this clonotype. The sequence came from a human donor who donated a stem cell graft to a child with Wiskott-Aldrich syndrome. The genes are TRBV15 and TRBJ2-1, with D perhaps matching TRBD1 (5 bases). This specimen was PBMCs from the stem cell graft donor, taken from the stem cell graft. CDR3 amino acids: CATSRDGAENNEQFF. The CDR3 DNA reads TGTGCCACCAGCAGAGATGGGGCCGAAAACAATGAGCAGTTCTTC.